These 19 T cell receptor beta chains originate from one sample sequenced in a study of blood T cell repertoires in COVID-19. Method: immunoSEQ multiplex PCR; TCRdb's copy keeps in-frame clones and lacks some. The sample records under 150,000 clones, around nine tenths being singletons. Sequenced sample: peripheral blood. Every receptor here comes from a woman between 65 and 79 years old who had recovered from COVID-19.

The chain links TRBV19 to TRBJ2-6; D remains ambiguous. V gave up 4 bases and J gave up 0 bases, with 4 bases separating them. CDR1 is LNHDA and CDR2 is SQIVND in the germline V gene (reference sequence). This CDR3 has 14 amino acids. CDR3 DNA: TGTGCCAGTAGTACCAACTCTGGGGCCAACGTCCTGACTTTC. Its translation is CASSTNSGANVLTF. Based on the CDR3 plus reference TRBV19 and TRBJ2-6, the full variable domain is DGGITQSPKYLFRKEGQNVTLSCEQNLNHDAMYWYRQDPGQGLRLIYYSQIVNDFQKGDIAEGYSVSREKKESFPLTVTSAQKNPTAFYLCASSTNSGANVLTFGAGSRLTVL.

The rearrangement uses TRBV28 and TRBJ1-5; possible D gene TRBD1, 5 bases. The V and J ends lost 2 bases and 3 bases respectively, with 8 bases between them. The CDR3 covers 14 residues. CDR1 is MDHEN, CDR2 SYDVKM, per germline. CDR3 region: CASSLGGNNQPQHF. The CDR3 bases are TGTGCCAGCAGTTTAGGGGGGAACAATCAGCCCCAGCATTTT.

This clone occurred once. The chain combines TRBV5-6 with TRBJ2-2; D perhaps matches TRBD1 (5 bases). With 4 bases removed from V and 4 bases from J, the gap between germline ends came to 11 bases. The CDR3 covers 14 residues. Germline assignment: CDR1 SGHDT and CDR2 YYEEEE. CDR3 coding DNA: TGTGCCAGCAGCCCCCGTAGGGGCACCGGGGAGCTGTTTTTT. Protein: CASSPRRGTGELFF.

The V and J genes are TRBV18 and TRBJ1-5, with D perhaps matching TRBD1 (6 bases). The CDR3 runs to 15 residues. CDR1 KGHSH and CDR2 LQKENI come from the germline V gene. Trimming pared 3 bases from V and 5 bases from J, leaving 14 bases between. As DNA, the CDR3 is TGTGCCAGCTCACCTCCGGGGGGGCGCGATCAGCCCCAGCATTTT. The encoded protein is CASSPPGGRDQPQHF.

The genes are TRBV27 and TRBJ2-5, with D hard to call. Germline lookup yields CDR1 MNHEY and CDR2 SMNVEV (reference sequence). V was shortened by 5 bases and J by 2 bases, with 12 bases between the two germline ends. This CDR3 comprises 14 residues. The CDR3 DNA is TGTGCCAGCAGTCCAAGACATGATCAAGAGACCCAGTACTTC. Translated: CASSPRHDQETQYF.

This rearrangement joins TRBV9 to TRBJ2-1; the D gene is possibly TRBD1 (6 bases). V dropped 3 bases and J dropped 1 base, with 14 bases sitting between them. Per the germline V gene, CDR1 is SGDLS and CDR2 is YYNGEE. The CDR3 is made up of 16 amino acids. CDR3 bases: TGTGCCAGCAGCGCCCAGGGAAGGGGGTCCTACAATGAGCAGTTCTTC. This encodes CASSAQGRGSYNEQFF. The entire variable domain, with the rest obtained from reference TRBV9 and TRBJ2-1, is as follows: DSGVTQTPKHLITATGQRVTLRCSPRSGDLSVYWYQQSLDQGLQFLIQYYNGEERAKGNILERFSAQQFPDLHSELNLSSLELGDSALYFCASSAQGRGSYNEQFFGPGTRLTVL.

CDR3 coding DNA: TGTGCCAGCAGTTTGAGGGCCCCCAACTATGGCTACACCTTC. Translating it yields CASSLRAPNYGYTF. The genes are TRBV28 and TRBJ1-2; no definite D call. With 3 bases removed from V and 2 bases from J, the gap between germline ends came to 10 bases. Germline CDR1 and CDR2: MDHEN and SYDVKM. The CDR3 sequence is 14 residues long.

The chain joins TRBV5-1 to TRBJ2-1; the D gene is possibly TRBD2 (6 bases). V was clipped by 3 bases and J by 9 bases, with 13 bases between them. CDR1 and CDR2 (germline): SGHRS, YFSETQ. This CDR3 is built from 13 residues. The DNA for the CDR3 is TGCGCCAGCAGCTCCGGGACTCTTGGTGAGCAGTTCTTC. It translates to CASSSGTLGEQFF.

This rearrangement joins TRBV5-1 to TRBJ2-2; 9 bases are shared with TRBD2. Trimming removed 0 bases from V and 6 bases from J; junction bases left unmatched: 3. Looked up from germline, CDR1 is SGHRS and CDR2 is YFSETQ. The CDR3 is 15 amino acids. The CDR3 DNA sequence: TGCGCCAGCAGCTTGGGGCGGGAGGGCCCCGGGGAGCTGTTTTTT. Translating gives CASSLGREGPGELFF.

The rearrangement joins TRBV9 to TRBJ2-5; perhaps TRBD2 as D (7 bases). Germline V gives CDR1 SGDLS, CDR2 YYNGEE. V dropped 4 bases and J dropped 3 bases, with 16 bases sitting between them. The CDR3 runs 15 residues. The CDR3 DNA reads as TGTGCCAGCAGCCCCGAGGGGGGGTGGAAAGAGACCCAGTACTTC. It codes for CASSPEGGWKETQYF.

V and J are TRBV19 and TRBJ2-1, with TRBD1 identical over 9 bases. Unmatched junction bases numbered 7, after V lost 3 bases and J lost 7 bases. The CDR3 consists of 15 residues. Germline V lookup: CDR1 LNHDA, CDR2 SQIVND (reference sequence). CDR3 sequence: CASSIGTGQRNEQFF. The CDR3 nucleotides are TGTGCCAGTAGTATCGGGACAGGGCAGAGGAATGAGCAGTTCTTC.

CDR3 amino acids: CASSEADRVGGYTF. CDR3 sequence (DNA): TGTGCCAGCAGTGAAGCGGACAGGGTGGGAGGCTACACCTTC. V gene TRBV2 combines with J gene TRBJ1-2; 8 bases map to TRBD1. The CDR3 loop spans 14 amino acids. V trimming: 0 bases; J trimming: 8 bases; junction bases outside the gene matches: 5. Germline V gene lookup returns CDR1 SNHLY and CDR2 FYNNEI.

The rearrangement joins TRBV6-5 to TRBJ2-7; D might be TRBD2 (6 bases). CDR1 and CDR2 from the germline V gene are MNHEY and SVGAGI. V dropped 7 bases and J dropped 2 bases, with 15 bases sitting between them. The CDR3 consists of 14 residues. Here the CDR3 DNA reads TGTGCCAGCACCCGTGGGGGGTCTACCTACGAGCAGTACTTC. It is translated as CASTRGGSTYEQYF.

J is TRBJ2-1 and V is TRBV29-1; D gene uncertain. Deletions cut 3 bases from V and 0 bases from J, with 12 bases between. Germline-derived CDR1 and CDR2 are SQVTM and ANQGSEA. The CDR3 length is 15 residues. The CDR3 protein is CSVDFYLSSYNEQFF. The CDR3 DNA reads TGCAGCGTTGACTTCTACTTAAGCTCCTACAATGAGCAGTTCTTC.

The chain combines TRBV5-1 with TRBJ1-5; D call uncertain. CDR1 and CDR2 from the germline V gene are SGHRS and YFSETQ. V was clipped by 2 bases and J by 0 bases, with 6 bases between them. CDR3 size: 14 residues. This CDR3 reads CASSFGVSNQPQHF. DNA of the CDR3: TGCGCCAGCAGCTTCGGGGTTAGCAATCAGCCCCAGCATTTT.

A single count supports this clone. J is TRBJ2-7 and V is TRBV7-2; D unclear. Trimming took 1 base from V and 2 from J, leaving 3 bases between them. The CDR3 has 12 amino acids. Germline lookup yields CDR1 SGHTA and CDR2 FQGNSA. CDR3 DNA sequence: TGTGCCAGCAGCTTAGACACCTACGAGCAGTACTTC. Translation gives CASSLDTYEQYF.

This chain connects TRBV7-6 to TRBJ1-5; the match to TRBD1 covers 11 bases. The V and J ends lost 4 bases and 6 bases, in that order; junction bases with no gene match: 5. Germline V gene data show CDR1 as SGHVS and CDR2 as FNYEAQ. The CDR3 sequence is 15 residues long. In DNA form, the CDR3 reads TGTGCCAGCAGCTCACTGGGACAGGGGGTTCAGCCCCAGCATTTT. Translating it yields CASSSLGQGVQPQHF.

This clone was counted a few times. The chain has TRBV7-2 and TRBJ2-7; tentative D call: TRBD2 (6 bases). The CDR3 extends over 14 amino acids. V lost 5 bases and J lost 0, with 11 bases in between. Germline V gene sequence: CDR1 SGHTA, CDR2 FQGNSA. The DNA of the CDR3 is TGTGCCAGCAGCCGTTACGGGAGCTCCTACGAGCAGTACTTC. Its protein product is CASSRYGSSYEQYF.

The genes are TRBV7-2 and TRBJ2-7; D perhaps matches TRBD2 (6 bases). CDR1 and CDR2 from the germline V gene are SGHTA and FQGNSA. V was shortened by 11 bases and J by 4 bases, with 24 bases between the two germline ends. This CDR3 is built from 15 residues. DNA for the CDR3: TGTGCCTCAGCCCCAAGGGGACTTTCATTATACGAGCAGTACTTC. This codes for CASAPRGLSLYEQYF.